This T cell receptor beta chain originates from a study of Graves' ophthalmopathy and Graves' hyperthyroidism. Patients with other autoimmune diseases, uncontrolled infections, pregnancy or lactation were excluded. The source of the PBMCs was 10 ml of fresh peripheral blood. The length of the CDR3 is 15 residues. CDR1 is SGHTA, CDR2 FQGNSA, per germline. The germline V and J ends were trimmed by 6 bases and 1 base, with 16 bases remaining between them. This clonotype has a count of ten or more. Its specificity is not known. TCR beta CDR3 regions were amplified from RNA transcripts. Second-round multiplex PCR followed a first-round RT-PCR using HTBI primers. Via MiXCR, TCRdb re-called the multiplex PCR reads, giving one row per CDR3 protein. The profile shows 350,000 or so distinct CDR3 sequences, roughly 15% of them singletons. Overall study findings and caveats: Blood shared most expanded thyroid clonotypes above 0.001 frequency. Stable hyperthyroidism and ophthalmopathy were told apart by a 13-signature model, which achieved 85% to 90% sensitivity and around 77% specificity.

This TCR was sampled from an adult man with Graves' ophthalmopathy. V is TRBV7-2 and J is TRBJ2-7, with a possible D match to TRBD2 (6 bases). The sequenced material came from peripheral blood. CDR3 nucleotides: TGTGCCAGCAGTCACGGGACCGGGAGATCCTACGAGCAGTACTTC. Translation gives CASSHGTGRSYEQYF.